This entry is about one T cell receptor (beta chain). Its antigen is currently unknown. These data originate in a study of CD8+CD57+ T cells in acquired aplastic anemia. Study context: DNA per sorted CD4+ or CD8+ sample ranged about 0.2 to 30 ug, averaging about 3.4 ug. Sequencing produced an average of about 11 million reads per healthy donor for CD4+ cells.

Genomic DNA, serving as template, underwent TCR beta VDJ and CDR3 profiling. TCRdb ran MiXCR on the reads and lists one entry per CDR3 protein. The repertoire holds hundreds of thousands of distinct CDR3 sequences, about two thirds seen once, with 3% to 4.5% in the top ten. Germline CDR1 and CDR2: DFQATT and SNEGSKA (reference sequence). The ends were cut back, 5 bases at V and 11 bases at J, with 13 bases in the middle. CDR3 length: 11 amino acids. Points from the study as a whole: Common to patients and controls were 25 to 30 CD8+ CDR3 sequences. Significant differences in CD8+ Simpson's diversity were not observed between patients and controls.

This sequence originates from a human donor in good health, serving as a control. The sequenced sample consisted of sorted CD4+, CD8+, or CD8+CD57+ T cells (not recorded which) from PBMCs. The chain combines TRBV20-1 with TRBJ1-5; D unresolved. CDR3 nucleotide sequence: TGCAGTGCTGACACCCAAGAGACCCAGCATTTT. Its translation is CSADTQETQHF.